A single sample gave rise to the 19 T cell receptor beta chains below, sequenced in a study of beta chain features in type 1 diabetes. Expressed TCRB transcripts were sequenced after all isolated RNA was converted to cDNA. The data were produced by immunoSEQ multiplex PCR, yet TCRdb's version contains in-frame clones alone and is incomplete. The sample lists roughly 140,000 clones, about a tenth occurring once. No cognate antigen is known for these TCRs. General study findings and limits: TCRB CDR3 length was moderately but significantly reduced in all four CD4+ subsets of Type 1 diabetes patients.

Source material: central memory CD4+ T cells from blood. These receptors all come from a man aged 25 to 45 with type 1 diabetes.

V and J are TRBV19 and TRBJ1-2; no clear D gene. This CDR3 region has 13 residues. Germline loops: CDR1 LNHDA, CDR2 SQIVND (reference sequence). V was trimmed by 5 bases and J by 3 bases, leaving 10 bases between them. The CDR3 sequence is CASSASSYYGYTF. CDR3 bases: TGTGCCAGTAGTGCGAGTAGTTACTATGGCTACACCTTC.

The genes are TRBV7-9 and TRBJ1-1; no reliable D call. Deletions cut 2 bases from V and 1 base from J, with 11 bases between. The CDR3 runs to 15 residues. Germline CDR1 SEHNR, CDR2 FQNEAQ (reference sequence). CDR3: CASSLRDRPNTEAFF. DNA of the CDR3: TGTGCCAGCAGCTTACGCGATCGTCCGAACACTGAAGCTTTCTTT. Combining the CDR3 with reference TRBV7-9 and TRBJ1-1 gives the whole variable domain DTGVSQNPRHKITKRGQNVTFRCDPISEHNRLYWYRQTLGQGPEFLTYFQNEAQLEKSRLLSDRFSAERPKGSFSTLEIQRTEQGDSAMYLCASSLRDRPNTEAFFGQGTRLTVV.

This clone showed up just a few times. V and J are TRBV4-3 and TRBJ2-3; 10 bases are shared with TRBD1. The CDR3 spans 16 residues. CDR1 LGHNA and CDR2 YSLEER come from the germline V gene. V was pared by 3 bases and J by 3 bases, with 6 bases of the junction left unmatched. The CDR3 bases are TGCGCCAGCAGCCATCTCCGGGACAGGGGAACAGATACGCAGTATTTT. Residues: CASSHLRDRGTDTQYF.

The V and J genes are TRBV28 and TRBJ2-3; no clear D gene. The CDR3 extends over 13 amino acids. The germline V and J ends were trimmed by 2 bases and 0 bases, with 3 bases remaining between them. Germline V gene sequence: CDR1 MDHEN, CDR2 SYDVKM. CDR3 loop: CASSLPSTDTQYF. DNA for the CDR3: TGTGCCAGCAGTTTACCAAGCACAGATACGCAGTATTTT.

The chain carries TRBV6-5 and TRBJ2-5; no firm D call. CDR1 is MNHEY, CDR2 SVGAGI, per germline. V gave up 4 bases and J gave up 5 bases, with 11 bases separating them. CDR3 size: 13 residues. CDR3 protein: CASSSPFEETQYF. CDR3 bases: TGTGCCAGCAGTTCCCCGTTCGAGGAGACCCAGTACTTC.

This chain connects TRBV5-1 to TRBJ2-5, with 7 bases aligning to TRBD2. The germline CDR1 and CDR2 sequences are SGHRS and YFSETQ. Germline trimming cut 3 bases from V and 10 bases from J; bases unmatched to any gene: 15. The CDR3 extends over 15 amino acids. CDR3 region: CASSWTAGDQRSQYF. The CDR3 DNA reads TGCGCCAGCAGCTGGACCGCGGGGGACCAGAGGAGCCAGTACTTC. Using reference TRBV5-1 and TRBJ2-5 for the parts outside the CDR3, the full variable domain is KAGVTQTPRYLIKTRGQQVTLSCSPISGHRSVSWYQQTPGQGLQFLFEYFSETQRNKGNFPGRFSGRQFSNSRSEMNVSTLELGDSALYLCASSWTAGDQRSQYFGPGTRLLVL.

This chain connects TRBV6-6 to TRBJ1-2; D is unresolved. With 4 bases removed from V and 8 bases from J, the gap between germline ends came to 11 bases. Germline V gene data show CDR1 as MNHNY and CDR2 as SVGAGI (reference sequence). The CDR3 extends over 12 amino acids. In DNA form, the CDR3 reads TGTGCCAGCAGTTCTGACACGTTAGGCTACACCTTC. Translated: CASSSDTLGYTF.

This sequence joins TRBV29-1 and TRBJ2-1; 7 bases agree with TRBD2. The CDR3 is 12 residues long. Per germline, CDR1 SQVTM and CDR2 ANQGSEA. V shed 1 base, J shed 12 bases, and the junction held 6 bases outside the gene matches. In DNA form, the CDR3 reads TGCAGCGTTGAAGTCGGGGACTACTCGCAGTTCTTC. Translation gives CSVEVGDYSQFF.

This clone has only a few counts. CDR3 DNA: TGTGCCAGCTCATCGGACTCGGCGTGGACCGGGGAGCTGTTTTTT. Protein product: CASSSDSAWTGELFF. This rearrangement joins TRBV18 to TRBJ2-2; possible D gene TRBD2, 5 bases. The CDR3 is 15 amino acids. Per germline, CDR1 KGHSH and CDR2 LQKENI. The ends were cut back, 5 bases at V and 5 bases at J, with 15 bases in the middle.

The chain uses TRBV7-9 and TRBJ2-3; no firm D call. This CDR3 contains 15 residues. Germline lookup yields CDR1 SEHNR and CDR2 FQNEAQ (reference sequence). V was clipped by 0 bases and J by 4 bases, with 11 bases between them. For the CDR3, the DNA is TGTGCCAGCAGCTTAGCGCTTTCGTCGGCAGATACGCAGTATTTT. Translated, it gives CASSLALSSADTQYF. Full variable domain (missing parts from reference TRBV7-9 and TRBJ2-3): DTGVSQNPRHKITKRGQNVTFRCDPISEHNRLYWYRQTLGQGPEFLTYFQNEAQLEKSRLLSDRFSAERPKGSFSTLEIQRTEQGDSAMYLCASSLALSSADTQYFGPGTRLTVL.

This clone was counted only a few times. The chain links TRBV7-2 to TRBJ1-2; D not resolved. The germline V gene encodes CDR1 SGHTA and CDR2 FQGNSA. V was pared by 1 base and J by 0 bases, with 9 bases between. The CDR3 extends over 15 amino acids. CDR3 sequence: CASSLDNGANYGYTF. The CDR3 nucleotides are TGTGCCAGCAGCTTAGATAACGGGGCTAACTATGGCTACACCTTC. The variable domain in full, with the rest retrieved from reference TRBV7-2 and TRBJ1-2, is GAGVSQSPSNKVTEKGKDVELRCDPISGHTALYWYRQSLGQGLEFLIYFQGNSAPDKSGLPSDRFSAERTGGSVSTLTIQRTQQEDSAVYLCASSLDNGANYGYTFGSGTRLTVV.

This rearrangement joins TRBV9 to TRBJ2-2, with 15 positions matching TRBD2. Per the germline V gene, CDR1 is SGDLS and CDR2 is YYNGEE. The length of the CDR3 is 17 residues. V was pared by 2 bases and J by 4 bases, with 3 bases of the junction left unmatched. The CDR3 is CASSVGGLAGGTGELFF. CDR3 bases: TGTGCCAGCAGCGTGGGGGGACTAGCGGGGGGCACCGGGGAGCTGTTTTTT. The full variable domain, its missing parts supplied by reference TRBV9 and TRBJ2-2, is DSGVTQTPKHLITATGQRVTLRCSPRSGDLSVYWYQQSLDQGLQFLIQYYNGEERAKGNILERFSAQQFPDLHSELNLSSLELGDSALYFCASSVGGLAGGTGELFFGEGSRLTVL.

The table lists this clone with many counts. V and J are TRBV4-3 and TRBJ2-6, with 10 bases aligning to TRBD1. Unmatched junction bases numbered 3, after V lost 3 bases and J lost 4 bases. This CDR3 comprises 16 residues. The V gene's germline CDR1 is LGHNA and CDR2 YSLEER. The CDR3 nucleotides read TGCGCCAGCAGCCAGGGGACAGGGGTCGGGGCCAACGTCCTGACTTTC. Protein: CASSQGTGVGANVLTF.

The chain couples TRBV11-2 to TRBJ2-1, with 8 bases aligning to TRBD2. The germline V gene has CDR1 SGHAT and CDR2 FQNNGV. This CDR3 is 16 amino acids long. The junction had 8 bases not matched to a gene; V was cut back by 5 bases and J by 2 bases. CDR3 sequence reads: CASSVREGLTYNEQFF. The CDR3 DNA follows: TGTGCCAGCAGCGTACGGGAGGGCCTTACCTACAATGAGCAGTTCTTC.

In nucleotides, the CDR3 is TGTGCCAGCAGTTTAGGCACAGGGACCACTGAAGCTTTCTTT. Encoded protein: CASSLGTGTTEAFF. The chain employs TRBV28 and TRBJ1-1; D might be TRBD1 (6 bases). The CDR3 has 14 residues. Trimming took off 2 bases at V and 4 bases at J, with 11 bases between the two ends. CDR1 is MDHEN, CDR2 SYDVKM, per germline.

This clone has a handful of counts. This sequence joins TRBV2 and TRBJ2-7; 11 bases are a match to TRBD2. V shed 7 bases, J shed 4 bases, and the junction held 6 bases outside the gene matches. The CDR3 consists of 14 residues. Germline assignment: CDR1 SNHLY and CDR2 FYNNEI. The CDR3 sequence: CASKLTSGDYEQYF. The CDR3 region has the DNA TGTGCCAGCAAGCTGACTAGCGGGGATTACGAGCAGTACTTC.

This chain links TRBV10-3 with TRBJ1-1, with 7 bases fitting TRBD1. Trimming cost V 10 bases and J 5 bases; bases outside gene matches: 7. The length of the CDR3 is 12 residues. Germline CDR1 reads ENHRY; CDR2 reads SYGVKD. The CDR3 DNA reads as TGTGCCACCGGGGACAGTCGGACTGAAGCTTTCTTT. Translation gives CATGDSRTEAFF.

The chain recombines TRBV14 with TRBJ2-1; tentative D call: TRBD1 (6 bases). This CDR3 is built from 13 residues. Germline V gene sequence: CDR1 SGHDN, CDR2 FVKESK. The V and J ends lost 0 bases and 15 bases respectively, with 15 bases between them. The CDR3 sequence is CASSQDWGQVAFF. The CDR3 DNA reads as TGTGCCAGCAGCCAAGACTGGGGGCAGGTTGCGTTCTTC.

CDR3 in amino acids: CASSPGVTWAEQYF. The CDR3 DNA sequence: TGTGCCAGCAGCCCAGGGGTAACCTGGGCCGAGCAGTACTTC. The chain employs TRBV9 and TRBJ2-7; D may be TRBD1 (6 bases). This CDR3 spans 14 amino acids. Germline CDR1 is SGDLS and CDR2 is YYNGEE. V was shortened by 4 bases and J by 6 bases, with 17 bases between the two germline ends.